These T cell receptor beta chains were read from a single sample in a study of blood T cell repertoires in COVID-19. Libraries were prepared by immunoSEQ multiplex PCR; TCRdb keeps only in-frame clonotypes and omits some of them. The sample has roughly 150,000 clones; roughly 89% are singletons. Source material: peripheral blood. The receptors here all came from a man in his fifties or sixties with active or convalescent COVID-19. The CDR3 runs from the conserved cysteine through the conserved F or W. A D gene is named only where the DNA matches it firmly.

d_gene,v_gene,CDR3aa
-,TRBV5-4,CASSRDKAWGGYTF
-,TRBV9,CASSALDSSNYGYTF
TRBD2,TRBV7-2,CASSQQAGSTDTQYF
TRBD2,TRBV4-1,CASSQDRGGLETQYF
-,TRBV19,CATRTEYYQPQHF
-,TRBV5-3,CASILRSSYEQYF
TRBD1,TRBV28,CASTDRVKDEQFF
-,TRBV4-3,CASSQGISGPYNEQFF
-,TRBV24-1,CATSSGGPNEKLFF
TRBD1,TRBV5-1,CASTRDRGTDTQYF
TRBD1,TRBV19,CASSIKGAGGGYEQFF
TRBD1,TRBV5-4,CASSLAQGANTGELFF
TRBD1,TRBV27,CASSLRTGDGAFF
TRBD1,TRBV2,CASRGQGTTDTQYF
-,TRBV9,CASSYPEGSPGYGYTF
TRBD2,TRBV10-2,CASSGAAGGTGELFF
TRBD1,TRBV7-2,CASSFDRQGTVTGELFF
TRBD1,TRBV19,CASSTPGGEQYF
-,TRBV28,CASSPQGDYGYTF
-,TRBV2,CASSGAGNTEAFF
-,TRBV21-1,CASALAGGPGYEQYF
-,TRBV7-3,CASSPTSGTPLFF
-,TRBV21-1,CASSRGWTTQYF
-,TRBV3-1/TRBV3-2,CASSPRTVNTEAFF
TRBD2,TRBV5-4,CASSPGAGYSTGELFF
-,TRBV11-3,CASSWGLNEQFF
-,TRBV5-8,CASSHRLNTEAFF
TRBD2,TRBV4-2,CASSQDPSGGTTYEQYF
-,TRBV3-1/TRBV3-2,CASTRTVTSYNEQFF
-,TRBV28,CASSLQGNYGYTF
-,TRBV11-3,CASSLAGGEAFF
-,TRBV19,CASTPYSNQPQHF
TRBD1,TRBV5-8,CASSQGTGREKLFF
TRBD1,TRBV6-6,CASRTQGPVETQYF
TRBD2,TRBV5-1,CASSGGTSGAYNEQFF
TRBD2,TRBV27,CASSLILVTSGSKYEQYF
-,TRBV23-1,CASSQSQGYYEQYF
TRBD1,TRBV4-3,CASSQDRGSYNEQFF
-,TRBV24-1,CATSVGGGGTDTQYF
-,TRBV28,CASSLNTYNSPLHF
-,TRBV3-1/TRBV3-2,CASSQANGYEQYF
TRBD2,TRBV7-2,CASSLAPSGGGETQYF